The next 5 T cell receptor beta chains were all read from a single sample in a study of blood T cells in healthy people across ages. Sample-barcoded 5' priming and a J-beta primer mix drove a second PCR of about 7 to 11 cycles. TCRdb used MiXCR to reprocess the 5' RACE reads, holding one entry per CDR3 protein. The data hold under 1,100,000 distinct CDR3 sequences, with approximately 25% observed a single time. These same data were also listed under a study on T cells of mothers and their children.

The material sequenced was blood. These receptors were obtained from a girl aged 2 to 9 in good health.

The chain links TRBV15 to TRBJ2-5, with TRBD1 matching 9 bases. Germline values: CDR1 LNHNV, CDR2 YYDKDF (reference sequence). V trimming: 1 base; J trimming: 5 bases; junction bases outside the gene matches: 8. The CDR3 has 16 residues. CDR3 amino acids: CATSRVTGTGSETQYF. In DNA form, the CDR3 reads TGTGCCACCAGCAGAGTAACCGGGACAGGGAGCGAGACCCAGTACTTC.

This chain joins TRBV7-9 and TRBJ2-7; no reliable D call. Germline assignment: CDR1 SEHNR and CDR2 FQNEAQ (reference sequence). There are 14 residues in the CDR3. The V gene lost 5 bases and the J gene lost 5 bases, with 16 bases spanning the gap. The CDR3 loop reads CASSQTDGRDEQYF. The CDR3 region has the DNA TGTGCCAGCAGCCAGACTGACGGCCGGGACGAGCAGTACTTC.

Of note for this clonotype: This sequence is one base from a far larger clone and is likely a read error. The gene calls are TRBV7-9 and TRBJ2-5; 9 bases match TRBD1. The DNA matches TRBJ2-7 better at its end, which makes the J call doubtful. Germline V gene data show CDR1 as SEHNR and CDR2 as FQNEAQ (reference sequence). The CDR3 has 14 amino acids. The CDR3 coding sequence is TGTGCCAGCAGCTTAGTGACAGGGGGCTACGAGCAGTACTTC. Amino acid sequence: CASSLVTGGYEQYF.

The J gene is TRBJ2-7, the V gene TRBV5-1; possible D gene TRBD1, 6 bases. The germline V gene encodes CDR1 SGHRS and CDR2 YFSETQ. CDR3 size: 16 residues. V lost 1 base to trimming and J lost 1 base, with 15 bases between them. Here the CDR3 reads CASSLPPRDISYEQYF. The CDR3 coding sequence is TGCGCCAGCAGCTTGCCGCCCCGGGACATATCCTACGAGCAGTACTTC.

The table lists this clonotype with a few counts. The rearrangement joins TRBV2 to TRBJ2-5; D is unresolved. The J call is in doubt because the DNA end fits TRBJ2-7 better. The CDR3 contains 11 residues. CDR1 and CDR2 (germline): SNHLY, FYNNEI. CDR3 DNA: TGTGCCAGCAGGTTCTCTTTCGAGCAGTACTTC. Translation: CASRFSFEQYF.